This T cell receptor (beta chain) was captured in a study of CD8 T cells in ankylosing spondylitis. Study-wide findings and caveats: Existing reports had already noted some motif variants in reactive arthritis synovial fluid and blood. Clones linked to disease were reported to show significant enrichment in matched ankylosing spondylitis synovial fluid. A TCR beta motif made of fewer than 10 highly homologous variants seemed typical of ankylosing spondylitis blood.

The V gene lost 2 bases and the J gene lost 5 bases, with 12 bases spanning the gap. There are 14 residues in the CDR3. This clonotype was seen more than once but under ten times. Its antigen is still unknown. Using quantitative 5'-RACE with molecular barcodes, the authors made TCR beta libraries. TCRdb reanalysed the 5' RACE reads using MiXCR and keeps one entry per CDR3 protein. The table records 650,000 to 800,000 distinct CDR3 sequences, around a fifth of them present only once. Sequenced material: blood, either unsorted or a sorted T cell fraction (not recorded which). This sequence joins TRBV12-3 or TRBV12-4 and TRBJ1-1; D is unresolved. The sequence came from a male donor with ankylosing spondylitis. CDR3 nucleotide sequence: TGTGCCAGCAGTTTACGGGATGGGAGAACTGAAGCTTTCTTT. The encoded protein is CASSLRDGRTEAFF.